A single sample is the source of the 25 T cell receptor beta chains below, sequenced in a study of graft-versus-host responses after intestinal transplantation (dated by TCRdb to 2020 to 2022). Libraries were made using the immunoSEQ multiplex PCR assay. TCRdb provides this immuneACCESS table in a form limited to in-frame rearrangements. Some clones are lacking; in checked studies, under half of them reflect an unresolved V gene, and why the rest are absent is not known. For this sample the table gives fewer than 90,000 clones, of which about 94% were detected only once. The ten most abundant clones make up approximately 0.19% of the sample. According to the study, the label for this sample's time point signals: cells obtained before transplantation from donor or recipient. These receptors have no identified antigens. Sequenced material: unstimulated CD4+ T cells sorted from spleen or lymph node cells, taken before transplant. The receptors stem from a human donor who was the organ donor for an intestinal transplant.

This rearrangement joins TRBV27 to TRBJ2-1; 9 nucleotides align to TRBD2. CDR3 length: 14 amino acids. V gave up 6 bases and J gave up 8 bases; unmatched junction bases: 8. Germline CDR1 and CDR2: MNHEY and SMNVEV (reference sequence). In DNA, the CDR3 is TGTGCCAGCAGCCTGCGGGGGGGCAAGGATGAGCAGTTCTTC. It codes for CASSLRGGKDEQFF.

This clone occurred once. The chain combines TRBV5-6 with TRBJ2-2; D not resolved. The CDR3 has 12 amino acids. Trimming left V 2 bases short and J 6 bases short, with 5 bases between. The germline V gene has CDR1 SGHDT and CDR2 YYEEEE. CDR3 sequence (DNA): TGTGCCAGCAGCTTCGTGGCCGGGGAGCTGTTTTTT. It encodes CASSFVAGELFF.

The J gene is TRBJ2-7, the V gene TRBV6-6, with a tentative D call TRBD2 (6 bases). Deletions cut 6 bases from V and 5 bases from J, with 17 bases between. Germline V gene data show CDR1 as MNHNY and CDR2 as SVGAGI (reference sequence). The CDR3 extends over 14 amino acids. DNA for the CDR3: TGTGCCAGCAGACGAACCGCCGGCGGGAACGAGCAGTACTTC. It translates to CASRRTAGGNEQYF.

The chain joins TRBV19 to TRBJ1-5; D possibly corresponds to TRBD1 (6 bases). Trimming took off 3 bases at V and 8 bases at J, with 14 bases between the two ends. CDR3 length: 14 residues. CDR1 and CDR2 (germline): LNHDA, SQIVND (reference sequence). The CDR3 DNA reads TGTGCCAGTAGTATCAAACAGGGAAGGGAGCCCCAGCATTTT. Translated, it gives CASSIKQGREPQHF.

This rearrangement joins TRBV7-9 to TRBJ1-6, with D possibly being TRBD1 (6 bases). Between the trimmed V and J ends, which lost 5 bases and 3 bases, there was a span of 20 bases. CDR1 is SEHNR, CDR2 FQNEAQ, per germline (reference sequence). The CDR3 loop spans 18 amino acids. CDR3 region: CASSQIGAGANYNSPLHF. The DNA for the CDR3 is TGTGCCAGCAGCCAAATTGGTGCAGGGGCTAACTATAATTCACCCCTCCACTTT.

The J gene is TRBJ2-1, the V gene TRBV5-4; D not resolved. Germline V gene lookup returns CDR1 SGHNT and CDR2 YYREEE (reference sequence). Trimming shortened V by 2 bases and J by 4 bases, and 13 bases separated the two germline ends. The CDR3 loop spans 15 amino acids. As DNA, the CDR3 is TGTGCCAGCAGCTTACGTGATGGGCTTTACAATGAGCAGTTCTTC. As protein: CASSLRDGLYNEQFF.

The chain links TRBV5-1 to TRBJ2-3; TRBD2 is a possible D gene (7 bases). V was cut by 1 base and J by 2 bases, with 11 bases left in between. Germline V gives CDR1 SGHRS, CDR2 YFSETQ. The CDR3 has 15 amino acids. CDR3 residues: CASSLQGRATDTQYF. The CDR3 bases are TGCGCCAGCAGCTTGCAGGGGAGGGCCACAGATACGCAGTATTTT.

This chain joins TRBV5-1 and TRBJ2-1; D is uncertain. In germline, CDR1 is SGHRS, CDR2 YFSETQ. This CDR3 is 12 amino acids long. The ends were cut back, 0 bases at V and 6 bases at J, with 4 bases in the middle. CDR3 bases: TGCGCCAGCAGCTTGGGGGGCAATGAGCAGTTCTTC. This codes for CASSLGGNEQFF. Together with reference TRBV5-1 and TRBJ2-1, the CDR3 gives the full variable domain: KAGVTQTPRYLIKTRGQQVTLSCSPISGHRSVSWYQQTPGQGLQFLFEYFSETQRNKGNFPGRFSGRQFSNSRSEMNVSTLELGDSALYLCASSLGGNEQFFGPGTRLTVL.

This clone has a handful of counts. The chain joins TRBV20-1 to TRBJ2-5; tentatively, D is TRBD1 (6 bases). This CDR3 is built from 11 residues. Germline lookup yields CDR1 DFQATT and CDR2 SNEGSKA (reference sequence). The CDR3 region has the DNA TGCAGCGCCGGACAGCCGGAGACCCAGTACTTC. Its translation is CSAGQPETQYF.

The rearrangement links TRBV18 to TRBJ2-2; D might be TRBD1 or TRBD2, each matching 5 bases. Germline V lookup: CDR1 KGHSH, CDR2 LQKENI. The length of the CDR3 is 14 residues. The V end was cut by 0 bases, the J end by 3 bases, with 5 bases between. In nucleotides, the CDR3 is TGTGCCAGCTCACCACCGGGGGACACCGGGGAGCTGTTTTTT. It encodes CASSPPGDTGELFF.

The chain combines TRBV7-9 with TRBJ1-1; tentatively, D is TRBD1 (5 bases). The CDR3 runs to 12 residues. Germline assignment: CDR1 SEHNR and CDR2 FQNEAQ (reference sequence). V was cut by 6 bases and J by 11 bases, with 16 bases left in between. As DNA, the CDR3 is TGTGCCAGCAGTCTGGGGGGGAGGAAGGCTTTCTTT. Residues: CASSLGGRKAFF.

This clone was seen once. The chain employs TRBV7-9 and TRBJ2-3, with TRBD1 matching 10 bases. J gave up 1 base and V 0 bases, and 1 base lay outside the gene matches. In germline, CDR1 is SEHNR, CDR2 FQNEAQ (reference sequence). This CDR3 contains 16 residues. The CDR3 loop reads CASSLAGTGGTDTQYF. The CDR3 nucleotides read TGTGCCAGCAGCTTAGCCGGGACAGGGGGCACAGATACGCAGTATTTT.

This chain links TRBV28 with TRBJ2-2; D is possibly TRBD1 (5 bases). CDR1 is MDHEN, CDR2 SYDVKM, per germline. Trimming took 6 bases from V and 8 from J, leaving 13 bases between them. The CDR3 has 13 residues. This chain's CDR3 is CASRSTGSGELFF. The CDR3 nucleotides read TGTGCCAGCAGATCAACAGGTTCTGGGGAGCTGTTTTTT.

This rearrangement joins TRBV19 to TRBJ1-6; D is undetermined. V was cut by 4 bases and J by 5 bases, with 9 bases left in between. Germline assignment: CDR1 LNHDA and CDR2 SQIVND (reference sequence). The CDR3 extends over 14 amino acids. Here the CDR3 reads CASSSGRNNSPLHF. The CDR3 nucleotides read TGTGCCAGTAGTAGCGGCAGGAATAATTCACCCCTCCACTTT.

This clone has only a few counts. The chain couples TRBV19 to TRBJ1-3; weak D call: TRBD1 (6 bases). The CDR3 loop spans 15 amino acids. The V and J ends lost 3 bases and 0 bases respectively, with 9 bases between them. CDR1 and CDR2 (germline): LNHDA, SQIVND (reference sequence). For the CDR3, the DNA is TGTGCCAGTAGTATCGACAGGAACTCTGGAAACACCATATATTTT. Residues: CASSIDRNSGNTIYF.

The rearrangement uses TRBV4-3 and TRBJ1-2, with TRBD1 as a possible D gene (5 bases). Trimming pared 5 bases from V and 1 base from J, leaving 8 bases between. The CDR3 is 13 amino acids. CDR1 is LGHNA and CDR2 is YSLEER in the germline V gene. The CDR3 here is CASSSTVNYGYTF. CDR3 bases: TGCGCCAGCAGCTCGACAGTTAACTATGGCTACACCTTC.

The gene calls are TRBV7-9 and TRBJ1-6, with D unclear. Germline V lookup: CDR1 SEHNR, CDR2 FQNEAQ (reference sequence). V dropped 4 bases and J dropped 6 bases, with 13 bases sitting between them. The CDR3 runs 15 residues. CDR3 nucleotide sequence: TGTGCCAGCAGCTCCCAGGACCCGATTAATTCACCCCTCCACTTT. Its protein is CASSSQDPINSPLHF.

In DNA, the CDR3 is TGCGCCAGCAGTCGGGCGGGGGCCCTGTCCTACAATGAGCAGTTCTTC. It translates to CASSRAGALSYNEQFF. The chain carries TRBV5-1 and TRBJ2-1; weak D call: TRBD2 (7 bases). The CDR3 runs 16 residues. Per germline, CDR1 SGHRS and CDR2 YFSETQ. Trimming took off 5 bases at V and 1 base at J, with 16 bases between the two ends.

The CDR3 reads CASSYGTGTYEQYF. The CDR3 DNA follows: TGTGCCAGCAGTTACGGGACAGGAACCTACGAGCAGTACTTC. The chain recombines TRBV6-6 with TRBJ2-7, with TRBD1 matching over 8 bases. Trimming cost V 2 bases and J 2 bases; bases outside gene matches: 2. The germline CDR1 and CDR2 sequences are MNHNY and SVGAGI (reference sequence). The CDR3 is made up of 14 amino acids.

The chain employs TRBV15 and TRBJ1-4, with D maybe TRBD1 (6 bases). Germline values: CDR1 LNHNV, CDR2 YYDKDF (reference sequence). CDR3 length equals 16 residues. Trimming cost V 0 bases and J 5 bases, with 13 bases left between them. The CDR3 sequence is CATSREPAGVNEKLFF. As DNA, the CDR3 is TGTGCCACCAGCAGAGAGCCGGCAGGGGTGAATGAAAAACTGTTTTTT.

Only one count was recorded for this clone. DNA of the CDR3: TGTGCCAGCATGTACCGGGACTCCCTCGTTTCCTACAATGAGCAGTTCTTC. Translated, it gives CASMYRDSLVSYNEQFF. The V gene is TRBV27, the J gene TRBJ2-1; D possibly corresponds to TRBD2 (6 bases). CDR1 is MNHEY, CDR2 SMNVEV, per germline (reference sequence). CDR3 length equals 17 residues. Trimming cost V 7 bases and J 1 base, with 20 bases left between them.

The chain combines TRBV5-1 with TRBJ1-5, with a weak D call TRBD1 (6 bases). This CDR3 has 15 residues. Germline V gene data show CDR1 as SGHRS and CDR2 as YFSETQ. Trimming cost V 3 bases and J 2 bases, with 12 bases left between them. The CDR3 bases are TGCGCCAGCAGCTATAGGCCAGGGGGCAATCAGCCCCAGCATTTT. Translated: CASSYRPGGNQPQHF.

V gene TRBV7-9 combines with J gene TRBJ1-6; no definite D call. From germline, CDR1 is SEHNR and CDR2 FQNEAQ (reference sequence). CDR3 length equals 11 residues. V lost 2 bases, J lost 9 bases, and 2 bases lay in between. CDR3 in amino acids: CASSLSSPLHF. In nucleotides, the CDR3 is TGTGCCAGCAGCTTATCTTCACCCCTCCACTTT. Combining the CDR3 with reference TRBV7-9 and TRBJ1-6 gives the whole variable domain DTGVSQNPRHKITKRGQNVTFRCDPISEHNRLYWYRQTLGQGPEFLTYFQNEAQLEKSRLLSDRFSAERPKGSFSTLEIQRTEQGDSAMYLCASSLSSPLHFGNGTRLTVT.

The CDR3 here is CASSQEGGNTIYF. The CDR3 DNA is TGCGCCAGCAGCCAAGAAGGGGGAAACACCATATATTTT. The chain is built from TRBV4-3 and TRBJ1-3; D gene ambiguous. The CDR3 is 13 amino acids. CDR1 and CDR2 (germline): LGHNA, YSLEER. V lost 0 bases and J 4 bases, leaving 4 bases between the germline ends.

The genes are TRBV2 and TRBJ1-5, with D tentatively TRBD1 (5 bases). This CDR3 spans 13 amino acids. Trimming stripped 4 bases from V and 5 bases from J, with 9 bases between. The germline CDR1 and CDR2 sequences are SNHLY and FYNNEI. The CDR3 DNA follows: TGTGCCAGCAGTGTCGGGGGATATCAGCCCCAGCATTTT. Translating it yields CASSVGGYQPQHF.